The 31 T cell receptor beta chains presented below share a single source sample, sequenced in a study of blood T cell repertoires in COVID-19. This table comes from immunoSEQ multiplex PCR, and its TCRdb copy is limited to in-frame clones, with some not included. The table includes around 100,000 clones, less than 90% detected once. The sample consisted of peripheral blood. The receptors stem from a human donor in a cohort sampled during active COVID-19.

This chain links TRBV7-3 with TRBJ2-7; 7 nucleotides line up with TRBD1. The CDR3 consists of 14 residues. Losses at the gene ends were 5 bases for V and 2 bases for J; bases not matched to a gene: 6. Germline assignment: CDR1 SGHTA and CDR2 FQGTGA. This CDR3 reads CASSPDRFTYEQYF. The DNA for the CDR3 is TGTGCCAGCAGCCCGGACAGGTTCACCTACGAGCAGTACTTC.

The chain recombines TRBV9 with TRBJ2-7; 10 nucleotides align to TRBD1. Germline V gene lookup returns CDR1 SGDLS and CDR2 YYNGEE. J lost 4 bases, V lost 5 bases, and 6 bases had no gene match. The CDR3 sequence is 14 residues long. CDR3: CASSATGGAYEQYF. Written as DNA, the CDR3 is TGTGCCAGCAGTGCGACAGGGGGCGCGTACGAGCAGTACTTC. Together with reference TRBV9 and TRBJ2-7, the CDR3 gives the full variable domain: DSGVTQTPKHLITATGQRVTLRCSPRSGDLSVYWYQQSLDQGLQFLIQYYNGEERAKGNILERFSAQQFPDLHSELNLSSLELGDSALYFCASSATGGAYEQYFGPGTRLTVT.

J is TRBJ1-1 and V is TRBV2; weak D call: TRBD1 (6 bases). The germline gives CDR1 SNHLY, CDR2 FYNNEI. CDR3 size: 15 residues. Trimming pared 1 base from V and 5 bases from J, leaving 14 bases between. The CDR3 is CASSEEIGGRTEAFF. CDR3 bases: TGTGCCAGCAGTGAAGAGATCGGGGGGCGTACTGAAGCTTTCTTT.

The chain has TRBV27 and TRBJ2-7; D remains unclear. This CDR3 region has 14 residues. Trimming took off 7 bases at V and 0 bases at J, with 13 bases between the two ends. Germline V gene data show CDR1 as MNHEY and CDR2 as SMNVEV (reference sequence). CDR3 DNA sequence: TGTGCCAGCAAACGCGGCCAATCCTCCTACGAGCAGTACTTC. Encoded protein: CASKRGQSSYEQYF.

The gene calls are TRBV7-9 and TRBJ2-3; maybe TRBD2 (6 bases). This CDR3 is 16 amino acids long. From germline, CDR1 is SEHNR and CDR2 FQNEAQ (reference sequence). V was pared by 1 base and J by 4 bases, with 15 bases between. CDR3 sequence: CASSLVSGVPPDTQYF. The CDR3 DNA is TGTGCCAGCAGCTTAGTCTCGGGAGTCCCCCCAGATACGCAGTATTTT.

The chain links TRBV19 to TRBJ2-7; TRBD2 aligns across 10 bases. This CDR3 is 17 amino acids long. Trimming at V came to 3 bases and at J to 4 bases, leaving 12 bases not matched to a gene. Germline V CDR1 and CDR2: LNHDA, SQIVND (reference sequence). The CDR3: CASSIPPGTSETYEQYF. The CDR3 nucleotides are TGTGCCAGTAGTATCCCCCCCGGGACTAGCGAGACGTACGAGCAGTACTTC.

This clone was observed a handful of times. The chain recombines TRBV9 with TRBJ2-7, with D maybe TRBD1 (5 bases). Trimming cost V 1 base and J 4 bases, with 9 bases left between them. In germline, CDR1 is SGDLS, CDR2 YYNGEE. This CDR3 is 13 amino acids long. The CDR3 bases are TGTGCCAGCAGCGTATATCCAGGGTACGAGCAGTACTTC. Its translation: CASSVYPGYEQYF.

The CDR3 region has the DNA TGTGCCAGCAGCCTAAATGGAAACACCATATATTTT. Translated, it gives CASSLNGNTIYF. This chain joins TRBV11-2 and TRBJ1-3; D call uncertain. CDR1 is SGHAT and CDR2 is FQNNGV in the germline V gene. This CDR3 is 12 amino acids long. The V gene lost 5 bases and the J gene lost 3 bases, with 5 bases spanning the gap.

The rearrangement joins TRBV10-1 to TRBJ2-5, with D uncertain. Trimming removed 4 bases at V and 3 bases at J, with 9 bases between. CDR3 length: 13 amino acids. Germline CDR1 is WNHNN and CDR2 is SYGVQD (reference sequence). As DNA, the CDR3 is TGCGCCAGCAGTGGAGGCAGAAAAGAGACCCAGTACTTC. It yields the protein CASSGGRKETQYF.

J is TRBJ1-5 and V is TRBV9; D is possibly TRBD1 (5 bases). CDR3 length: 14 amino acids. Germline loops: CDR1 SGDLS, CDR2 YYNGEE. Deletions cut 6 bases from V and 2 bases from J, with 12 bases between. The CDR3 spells CASNPGHGNQPQHF. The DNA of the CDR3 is TGTGCCAGCAACCCAGGGCATGGCAATCAGCCCCAGCATTTT.

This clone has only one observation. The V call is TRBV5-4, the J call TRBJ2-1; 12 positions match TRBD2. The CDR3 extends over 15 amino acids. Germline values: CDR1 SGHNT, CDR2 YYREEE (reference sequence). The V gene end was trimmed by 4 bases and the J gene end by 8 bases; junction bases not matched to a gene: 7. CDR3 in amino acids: CASSPGLAGAYEQFF. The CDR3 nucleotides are TGTGCCAGCAGCCCGGGACTAGCGGGCGCATATGAGCAGTTCTTC.

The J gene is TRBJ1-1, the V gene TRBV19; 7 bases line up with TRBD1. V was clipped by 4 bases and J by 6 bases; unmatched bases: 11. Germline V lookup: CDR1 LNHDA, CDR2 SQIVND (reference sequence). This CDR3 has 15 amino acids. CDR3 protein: CASSSDRAIVSEAFF. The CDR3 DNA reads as TGTGCCAGTAGTAGCGACAGGGCGATTGTTTCTGAAGCTTTCTTT. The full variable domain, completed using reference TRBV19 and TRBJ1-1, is DGGITQSPKYLFRKEGQNVTLSCEQNLNHDAMYWYRQDPGQGLRLIYYSQIVNDFQKGDIAEGYSVSREKKESFPLTVTSAQKNPTAFYLCASSSDRAIVSEAFFGQGTRLTVV.

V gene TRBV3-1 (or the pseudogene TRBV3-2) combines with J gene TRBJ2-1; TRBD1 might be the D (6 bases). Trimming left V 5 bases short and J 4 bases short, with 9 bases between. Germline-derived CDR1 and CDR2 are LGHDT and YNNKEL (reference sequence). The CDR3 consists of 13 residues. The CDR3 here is CASSKDRYNEQFF. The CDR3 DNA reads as TGTGCCAGCAGCAAGGACAGATACAATGAGCAGTTCTTC.

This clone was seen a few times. The CDR3 bases are TGTGCCACCCACAGAACAATGTACACTGAAGCTTTCTTT. The encoded protein is CATHRTMYTEAFF. The chain joins TRBV2 to TRBJ1-1; D not resolved. The CDR3 length is 13 residues. CDR1 is SNHLY and CDR2 is FYNNEI in the germline V gene. The V gene lost 10 bases and the J gene lost 3 bases, with 15 bases spanning the gap.

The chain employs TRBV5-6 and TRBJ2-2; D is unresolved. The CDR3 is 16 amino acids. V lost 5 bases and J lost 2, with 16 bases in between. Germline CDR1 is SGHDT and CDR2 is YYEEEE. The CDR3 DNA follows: TGTGCCAGCAGTCCTTTAACAGCAGCCAACACCGGGGAGCTGTTTTTT. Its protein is CASSPLTAANTGELFF.

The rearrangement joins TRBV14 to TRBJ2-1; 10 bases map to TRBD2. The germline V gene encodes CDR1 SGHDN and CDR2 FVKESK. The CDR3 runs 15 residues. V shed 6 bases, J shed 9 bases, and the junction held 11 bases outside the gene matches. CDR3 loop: CASRPGTSVLGEQFF. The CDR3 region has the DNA TGTGCCAGCAGGCCCGGGACTAGCGTATTGGGTGAGCAGTTCTTC.

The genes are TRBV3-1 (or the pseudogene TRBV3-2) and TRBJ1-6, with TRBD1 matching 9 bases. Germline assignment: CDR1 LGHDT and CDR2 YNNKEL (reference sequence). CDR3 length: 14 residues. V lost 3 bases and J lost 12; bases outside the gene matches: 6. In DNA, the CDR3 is TGTGCCAGCAGCCAGAGGACAGGGGAATTACCCCTCCACTTT. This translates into CASSQRTGELPLHF.

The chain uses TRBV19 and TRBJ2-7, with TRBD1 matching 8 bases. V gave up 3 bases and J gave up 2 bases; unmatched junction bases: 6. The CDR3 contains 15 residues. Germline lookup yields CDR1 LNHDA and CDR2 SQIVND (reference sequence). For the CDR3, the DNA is TGTGCCAGTAGTATTGGGGGACAGGCAACCTACGAGCAGTACTTC. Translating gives CASSIGGQATYEQYF.

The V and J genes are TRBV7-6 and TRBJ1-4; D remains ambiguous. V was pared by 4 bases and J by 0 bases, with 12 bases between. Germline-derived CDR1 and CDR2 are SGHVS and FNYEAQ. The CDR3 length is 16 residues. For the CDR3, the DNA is TGTGCCAGCAGCTACCGCCCCGGGGCAACTAATGAAAAACTGTTTTTT. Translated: CASSYRPGATNEKLFF.

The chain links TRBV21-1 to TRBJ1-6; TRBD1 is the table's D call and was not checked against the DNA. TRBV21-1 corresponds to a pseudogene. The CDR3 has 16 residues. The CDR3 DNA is TGTGCCAGCAGCAAAGTGAGTGGACAGTTACATTCACCCCTCCACTTT. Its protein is CASSKVSGQLHSPLHF.

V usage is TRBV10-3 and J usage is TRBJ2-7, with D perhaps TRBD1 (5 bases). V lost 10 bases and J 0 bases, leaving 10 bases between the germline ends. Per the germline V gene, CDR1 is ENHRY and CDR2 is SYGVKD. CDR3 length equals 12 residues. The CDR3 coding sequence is TGTGCCACTTCACAGGACTCCTACGAGCAGTACTTC. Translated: CATSQDSYEQYF.

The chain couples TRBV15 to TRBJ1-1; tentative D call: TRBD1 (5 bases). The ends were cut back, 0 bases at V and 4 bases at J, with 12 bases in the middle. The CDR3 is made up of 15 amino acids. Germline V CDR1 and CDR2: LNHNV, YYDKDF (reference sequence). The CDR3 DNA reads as TGTGCCACCAGCAGAGATCCAGGGTCAGGCACTGAAGCTTTCTTT. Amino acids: CATSRDPGSGTEAFF.

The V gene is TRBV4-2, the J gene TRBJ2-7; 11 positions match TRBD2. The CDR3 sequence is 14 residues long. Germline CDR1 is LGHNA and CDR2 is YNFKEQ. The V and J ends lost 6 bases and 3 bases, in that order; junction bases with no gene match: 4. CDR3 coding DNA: TGTGCCAGCAGTAAGGGGACTAGCGGCTACGAGCAGTACTTC. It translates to CASSKGTSGYEQYF.

The CDR3 sequence is CASSHDRGRTPLHF. The CDR3 nucleotides read TGTGCCAGCAGCCACGACAGGGGGCGCACACCCCTCCACTTT. The V and J genes are TRBV28 and TRBJ1-6; 10 bases are a match to TRBD1. This CDR3 is 14 amino acids long. CDR1 and CDR2 from the germline V gene are MDHEN and SYDVKM. V trimming: 6 bases; J trimming: 11 bases; junction bases outside the gene matches: 7.

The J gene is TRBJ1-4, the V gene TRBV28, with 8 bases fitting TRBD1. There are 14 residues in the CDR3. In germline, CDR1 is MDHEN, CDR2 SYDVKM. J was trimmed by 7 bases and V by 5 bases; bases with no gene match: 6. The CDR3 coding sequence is TGTGCCAGCAGTATTTCAGGGGGCCGTGAAAAACTGTTTTTT. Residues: CASSISGGREKLFF.

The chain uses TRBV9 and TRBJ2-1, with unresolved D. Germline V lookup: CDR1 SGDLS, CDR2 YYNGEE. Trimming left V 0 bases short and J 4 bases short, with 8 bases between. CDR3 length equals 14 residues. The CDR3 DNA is TGTGCCAGCAGCGTAGATGTCGGGTACAATGAGCAGTTCTTC. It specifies CASSVDVGYNEQFF.

CDR3 coding DNA: TGTGCCACCAGCAGAGGTACAGGGGATTCCAACGAGCAGTACTTC. Protein: CATSRGTGDSNEQYF. V is TRBV15 and J is TRBJ2-7, with 7 bases aligning to TRBD1. CDR1 and CDR2 from the germline V gene are LNHNV and YYDKDF (reference sequence). CDR3 size: 15 residues. With V trimmed by 1 base and J by 5 bases, 8 bases remained unmatched. Supplemented by reference TRBV15 and TRBJ2-7, the full variable domain reads DAMVIQNPRYQVTQFGKPVTLSCSQTLNHNVMYWYQQKSSQAPKLLFHYYDKDFNNEADTPDNFQSRRPNTSFCFLDIRSPGLGDTAMYLCATSRGTGDSNEQYFGPGTRLTVT.

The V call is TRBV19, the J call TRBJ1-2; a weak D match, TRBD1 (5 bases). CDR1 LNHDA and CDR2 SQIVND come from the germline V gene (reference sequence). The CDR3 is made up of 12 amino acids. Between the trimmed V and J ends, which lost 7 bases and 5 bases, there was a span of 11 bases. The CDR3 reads CASTIAGYGYTF. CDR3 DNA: TGTGCCAGTACCATAGCAGGGTATGGCTACACCTTC.

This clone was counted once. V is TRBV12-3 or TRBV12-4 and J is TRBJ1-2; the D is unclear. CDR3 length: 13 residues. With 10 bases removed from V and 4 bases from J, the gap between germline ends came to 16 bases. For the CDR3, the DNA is TGTGCCATCGACAAGAACCGCCGCTATGGCTACACCTTC. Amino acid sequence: CAIDKNRRYGYTF.

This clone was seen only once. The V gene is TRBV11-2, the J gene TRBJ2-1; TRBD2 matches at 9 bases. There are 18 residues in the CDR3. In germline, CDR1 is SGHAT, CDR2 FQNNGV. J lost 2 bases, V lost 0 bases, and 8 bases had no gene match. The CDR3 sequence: CASSLDPLAGVAYNEQFF. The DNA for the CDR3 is TGTGCCAGCAGCTTAGATCCTTTAGCGGGAGTGGCCTACAATGAGCAGTTCTTC.

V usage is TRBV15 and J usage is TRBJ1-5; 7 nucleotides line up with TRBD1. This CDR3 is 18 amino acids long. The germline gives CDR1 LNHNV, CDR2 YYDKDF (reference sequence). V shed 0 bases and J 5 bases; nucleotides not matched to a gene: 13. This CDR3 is CATSRDKIMKGAHQPQHF. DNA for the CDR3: TGTGCCACCAGCAGAGATAAGATAATGAAGGGGGCCCATCAGCCCCAGCATTTT.